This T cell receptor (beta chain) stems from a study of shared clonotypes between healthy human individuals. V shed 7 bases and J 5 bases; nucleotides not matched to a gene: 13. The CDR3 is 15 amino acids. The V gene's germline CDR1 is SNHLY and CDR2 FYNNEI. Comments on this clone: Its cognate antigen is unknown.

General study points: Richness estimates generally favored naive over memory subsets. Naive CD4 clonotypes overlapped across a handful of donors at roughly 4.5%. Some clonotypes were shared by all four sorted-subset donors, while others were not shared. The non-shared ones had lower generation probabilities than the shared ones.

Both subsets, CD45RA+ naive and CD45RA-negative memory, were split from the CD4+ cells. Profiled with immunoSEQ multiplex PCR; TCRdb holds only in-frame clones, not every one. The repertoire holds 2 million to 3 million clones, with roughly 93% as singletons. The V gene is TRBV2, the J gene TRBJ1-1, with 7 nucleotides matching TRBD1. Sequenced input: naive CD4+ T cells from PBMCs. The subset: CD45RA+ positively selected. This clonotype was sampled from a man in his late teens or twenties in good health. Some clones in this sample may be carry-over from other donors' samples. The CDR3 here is CASTSTLTGETEAFF. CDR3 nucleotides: TGTGCCAGCACATCCACGCTCACAGGGGAAACTGAAGCTTTCTTT.